This T cell receptor (beta chain) was sequenced for a study of cytomegalovirus exposure and HLA in healthy donors. Looking at the study overall: Clustering assigned 81% of the roughly 370 genotyped donors to the Caucasian-associated ancestry cluster. Study conclusions and caveats: Researchers catalogued about 160 TCR beta chains as cytomegalovirus-associated. It was reported that the classifier diagnosed cytomegalovirus status with high specificity and sensitivity in both the original and validation cohorts.

It was with 60 Vbeta and 13 Jbeta primers that the PCR ran. Profiling relied on immunoSEQ multiplex PCR, and the TCRdb table lists in-frame clones only, not all of them. Among 150,000 to 200,000 clones, around 77% were seen once, and the ten largest hold around 1.9%. Germline V gene data show CDR1 as SGHNT and CDR2 as YYREEE (reference sequence). The CDR3 is made up of 15 amino acids. V dropped 0 bases and J dropped 6; count of bases not matched to a gene: 8. Comments on this clone: What it binds is unknown.

The TCR originated in a woman aged 25 to 45 in good health and CMV-seropositive. The genes are TRBV5-4 and TRBJ2-7; TRBD1 aligns across 8 bases. The sample consisted of PBMCs. The CDR3 coding sequence is TGTGCCAGCAGCTTGGGTGGGACAGGTTTTGTCGAGCAGTACTTC. Amino acids: CASSLGGTGFVEQYF.